The present entry profiles one TCR beta chain with its context. The antigen is not known. Clones were sequenced by immunoSEQ multiplex PCR, and TCRdb holds only the in-frame ones, with some missing. The top ten clones hold less than 0.35% of a sample with 65,000 to 95,000 clones, 80% to 95% of them seen once. The sample comes from a study of OX40 agonist ivuxolimab in advanced cancers. Overall study results and limits: The specificity for antigen of the expanded peripheral T cells was not determined. Nonresponders included some who also had low normalized T-cell clonal expansion.

Sequencing used CD4+ or CD8+ T cells sorted from blood, obtained in a trial of the OX40 agonist ivuxolimab. The source of this sequence is an adult with an advanced solid tumor such as melanoma, head and neck, liver or kidney cancer.

The CDR3 loop reads CASSLSDRGPNTEAFF. In DNA, the CDR3 is TGTGCCAGCAGCTTATCCGACAGGGGGCCGAACACTGAAGCTTTCTTT. The chain recombines TRBV7-9 with TRBJ1-1; 10 positions match TRBD1. Per the germline V gene, CDR1 is SEHNR and CDR2 is FQNEAQ (reference sequence). The CDR3 has 16 residues. J was trimmed by 1 base and V by 2 bases; bases with no gene match: 4. Variable domain in full (rest from reference TRBV7-9 and TRBJ1-1): DTGVSQNPRHKITKRGQNVTFRCDPISEHNRLYWYRQTLGQGPEFLTYFQNEAQLEKSRLLSDRFSAERPKGSFSTLEIQRTEQGDSAMYLCASSLSDRGPNTEAFFGQGTRLTVV.